The source of this T cell receptor (beta chain) is a study of OX40 agonist ivuxolimab in advanced cancers. In the study overall: Ivuxolimab was an agonistic, fully human IgG2 monoclonal antibody directed against OX40 (CD134), a costimulatory receptor. Intravenous ivuxolimab was administered to patients every 2 weeks at six dose levels: 0.01, 0.1, 0.3, 1.5, 3 and 10 mg/kg. Of the 50 to 55 patients in dose escalation, around 19 had hepatocellular carcinoma, some 15 had melanoma, 9 had renal cell carcinoma and 9 had head and neck cancer. A male proportion of around 81% and a mean age of 60 years, ranging from roughly 20 to 80, were recorded for the dose-escalation cohort. Patients were allowed to have had prior anti-PD-1, anti-PD-L1 or anti-CTLA-4 therapy, and around 41% of the dose-escalation patients had previously received checkpoint inhibitors. Partial responses occurred in three dose-escalation patients: two with cutaneous melanoma and one with hepatocellular carcinoma. The point of sequencing TCRbeta in the periphery was to test whether ivuxolimab changed TCR sequence diversity and drove clonal T-cell expansion. The paper covers the monotherapy dose-escalation part of the phase I ivuxolimab trial, which included N ≈ 57 patients. On the study overall, not on this receptor specifically: After ivuxolimab, expanded clones were on average more numerous among CD8+ T cells than among CD4+ T cells. The antigen specificity of the clonally expanded peripheral T cells was not determined. Low levels of normalized T-cell clonal expansion were also seen in some nonresponding patients. Partial responders in the 0.1-3.0 mg/kg groups had among the lowest normalized peripheral clonal expansion, especially among CD8+ T cells. At doses of 0.1 to 3.0 mg/kg, clonal expansion of both CD4+ and CD8+ blood T cells was observed from baseline to week 6.

To sequence the TCRbeta CDR3 region, genomic DNA was isolated from the sorted cells. The immunoSEQ Assay was used to sequence the TCRbeta CDR3 regions. TCRdb took over this immuneACCESS table, retaining in-frame rearrangements with V and J assigned. Such tables are incomplete; in checked studies, under half of the missing clones stem from an unresolved V gene, and the remainder is unexplained. The sample table contains 55,000 to 90,000 clones; only one count was recorded for approximately 81% of them. Of the sample, 1.1% falls within the top ten clones. In regard to this clone: The antigen this receptor binds is unknown. One base away there is no much larger clone; base qualities are not given.

The trial excluded patients who had a history of autoimmune disease or who were on systemic immunosuppression. Peripheral blood for TCR sequencing was collected from all dose cohorts at baseline, on cycle 4 day 1, and on cycle 7 day 1. Samples were obtained from an open-label, multicenter, first-in-human phase I dose-escalation trial of ivuxolimab. The trial enrolled adults with locally advanced or metastatic head and neck squamous cell, hepatocellular, melanoma or renal cell carcinoma. Before TCR sequencing, CD4+ and CD8+ T cells were separately sorted from peripheral blood. This receptor was obtained from an adult with an advanced solid tumor such as melanoma, head and neck, liver or kidney cancer. The sample in question was CD4+ or CD8+ T cells sorted from blood, obtained in a trial of the OX40 agonist ivuxolimab.

The CDR3 reads CASADRTQETQYF. The nucleotides read TGTGCCAGCGCGGACAGGACACAAGAGACCCAGTACTTC. The chain is made from TRBV19 and TRBJ2-5, with 7 central nucleotides matching TRBD1. Trimming takes 9 bases off V and 2 bases off J; junction bases not matched to a gene: 6. For CDR1 and CDR2, the germline V gene (reference sequence) lists LNHDA and SQIVND. The CDR3 covers 13 residues, taking in both the cysteine and the phenylalanine. Only the CDR3 part of the read is kept: 39 bases, read in frame from the first base. Reference TRBV19 and TRBJ2-5 genes cover what lies past the CDR3, so the full variable domain is DGGITQSPKYLFRKEGQNVTLSCEQNLNHDAMYWYRQDPGQGLRLIYYSQIVNDFQKGDIAEGYSVSREKKESFPLTVTSAQKNPTAFYLCASADRTQETQYFGPGTRLLVL.